This TCR beta chain stems from a study of T cell clusters in autoimmune cytopenias. Germline V gene data show CDR1 as MNHNY and CDR2 as SVGAGI (reference sequence). The CDR3 has 16 amino acids. Tens of thousands of genome equivalents of blood DNA were amplified for TRB. TRB rearrangements were amplified by touch-down multiplex PCR with mixed TRB-A/B primers. TCRdb reprocessed the multiplex PCR reads, with one entry per CDR3 protein and no DNA. The sample table sets out 10,000 to 15,000 distinct CDR3 sequences. These data were also filed under a second study, of T cell repertoires in aging, cancer and after chemotherapy.

The V call is TRBV6-6, the J call TRBJ2-6. The source is a human donor in good health. Sequenced sample: peripheral blood. CDR3 protein: CASSYSVSSGANVLTF.